This T cell receptor (beta chain) derives from a study of T cells after yellow fever vaccination. TCRdb used MiXCR to reprocess the 5' RACE reads, holding one entry per CDR3 protein. The table lists approximately 340,000 distinct CDR3 sequences, about 8.7% of them singletons. CDR3 length: 13 amino acids. From germline, CDR1 is MNHNY and CDR2 SVGAGI (reference sequence). Trimming cost V 2 bases and J 5 bases, with 9 bases left between them. This sequence originates from a man between 18 and 29 years old who received the YFV17D yellow fever vaccine. The rearrangement joins TRBV6-6 to TRBJ1-1; D may be TRBD1 (6 bases). The sequencing here drew on PBMCs, taken on the day of the first yellow fever vaccination. CDR3 nucleotides: TGTGCCAGCAGTTACCCACAGGGAACTGAAGCTTTCTTT. This codes for CASSYPQGTEAFF.